One and the same sample provided the 18 T cell receptor beta chains below, sequenced in a study of shared clonotypes between healthy human individuals. Assay used: immunoSEQ multiplex PCR; TCRdb lists only in-frame clones, some missing. The table includes about 520,000 clones, 95% to 96% detected once. The sequencing sample was made of naive CD4+ T cells sorted from blood. Subset given: CD45RA+ positively selected. The receptors shown here come from a woman in her twenties or thirties in good health.

J is TRBJ2-7 and V is TRBV28; 9 bases fit TRBD1. The CDR3 length is 15 residues. Germline CDR1 is MDHEN and CDR2 is SYDVKM. The V segment lost 4 bases and the J segment 4 bases; nucleotides outside the gene matches: 8. The CDR3 DNA sequence: TGTGCCAGCAGTTCATCCGGGACAGGGCTTTACGAGCAGTACTTC. Encoded protein: CASSSSGTGLYEQYF.

The rearrangement uses TRBV5-1 and TRBJ2-3; D unresolved. The V end lost 4 bases, the J end lost 5 bases, and 14 bases lay between the germline ends. This CDR3 has 14 residues. In germline, CDR1 is SGHRS, CDR2 YFSETQ. The CDR3 region is CASSQLGVIDTQYF. In nucleotides, the CDR3 is TGCGCCAGCAGCCAGCTAGGAGTGATAGATACGCAGTATTTT.

The rearrangement uses TRBV6-5 and TRBJ2-7; D perhaps matches TRBD1 (6 bases). This CDR3 region has 15 residues. V was cut by 6 bases and J by 0 bases, with 15 bases left in between. The germline V gene encodes CDR1 MNHEY and CDR2 SVGAGI. The CDR3 DNA reads TGTGCCAGCAGGGTACAGGGTGAACCCTCCTACGAGCAGTACTTC. As protein: CASRVQGEPSYEQYF.

CDR3 region: CTSSQDLTFSADSYNEQFF. DNA for the CDR3: TGCACCAGCAGCCAAGATTTAACCTTTTCAGCGGACTCCTACAATGAGCAGTTCTTC. The chain has TRBV1 and TRBJ2-1; TRBD2 is taken as the D call from the table, unchecked against the DNA. TRBV1 represents a pseudogene. This CDR3 comprises 19 residues.

This chain connects TRBV7-2 to TRBJ2-4; 8 nucleotides agree with TRBD2. The CDR3 loop spans 17 amino acids. The germline V gene has CDR1 SGHTA and CDR2 FQGNSA. J was trimmed by 8 bases and V by 5 bases; bases with no gene match: 17. In DNA, the CDR3 is TGTGCCAGCAGCCCACAGTCCCGTCTAGCGGGCACTCACATTCAGTACTTC. Its protein product is CASSPQSRLAGTHIQYF.

This clone appeared once. V usage is TRBV2 and J usage is TRBJ2-4; unclear D gene. The CDR3 is 13 amino acids. V lost 2 bases and J lost 10, with 12 bases in between. Germline assignment: CDR1 SNHLY and CDR2 FYNNEI. This chain's CDR3 is CASSEPPGIIQYF. DNA for the CDR3: TGTGCCAGCAGTGAACCCCCTGGAATTATTCAGTACTTC.

The CDR3 sequence: CASSEGQGFGGYTF. The DNA of the CDR3 is TGTGCCAGCAGCGAGGGACAGGGGTTTGGTGGCTACACCTTC. This chain connects TRBV28 to TRBJ1-2; the match to TRBD1 covers 10 bases. Losses at the gene ends were 6 bases for V and 7 bases for J; bases not matched to a gene: 8. The CDR3 has 14 residues. The germline gives CDR1 MDHEN, CDR2 SYDVKM.

J is TRBJ2-7 and V is TRBV28; D is tentatively TRBD1 or TRBD2 (5 bases each). Trimming left V 7 bases short and J 2 bases short, with 15 bases between. Germline V gene data show CDR1 as MDHEN and CDR2 as SYDVKM. The CDR3 is made up of 14 amino acids. CDR3 protein: CASNPWGFAYEQYF. The CDR3 DNA reads TGTGCCAGCAACCCCTGGGGGTTTGCCTACGAGCAGTACTTC.

The chain couples TRBV5-1 to TRBJ2-3; 13 bases are a match to TRBD2. J gave up 3 bases and V 1 base, and 2 bases lay outside the gene matches. The CDR3 has 16 amino acids. The germline V gene encodes CDR1 SGHRS and CDR2 YFSETQ. The CDR3 sequence is CASSLWTSGRTDTQYF. Here the CDR3 DNA reads TGCGCCAGCAGCTTGTGGACTAGCGGGAGAACAGATACGCAGTATTTT.

The gene calls are TRBV18 and TRBJ2-7, with D hard to call. The CDR3 is 13 residues long. Germline lookup yields CDR1 KGHSH and CDR2 LQKENI. V gave up 3 bases and J gave up 2 bases, with 8 bases separating them. The CDR3 bases are TGTGCCAGCTCACCTCTCCCGGCCTACGAGCAGTACTTC. Translated, it gives CASSPLPAYEQYF. Full variable domain (outside the CDR3, taken from reference TRBV18 and TRBJ2-7): NAGVMQNPRHLVRRRGQEARLRCSPMKGHSHVYWYRQLPEEGLKFMVYLQKENIIDESGMPKERFSAEFPKEGPSILRIQQVVRGDSAAYFCASSPLPAYEQYFGPGTRLTVT.

As to this clone: This specimen includes other DNA sequences encoding the same CDR3. This chain uses TRBV20-1 with TRBJ1-1; D not certain. The CDR3 is 10 residues long. V dropped 3 bases and J dropped 1 base, with 0 bases sitting between them. Germline CDR1 and CDR2: DFQATT and SNEGSKA (reference sequence). The DNA of the CDR3 is TGCAGTGCTAGGAACACTGAAGCTTTCTTT. Translation gives CSARNTEAFF.

On this clone: At one of its ends the junction is not consistent with the germline gene, which may arise from a read error. V and J are TRBV11-2 and TRBJ2-7, with a possible D match to TRBD2 (6 bases). Germline V lookup: CDR1 SGHAT, CDR2 FQNNGV. The CDR3 is 16 residues long. This CDR3 reads CASSLEGRGGSYEQYF. In nucleotides, the CDR3 is TGTGCCAGCAGCCTAGAGGGGCGGGGTGGATCCTACGAGCAGTACTTC.

The chain carries TRBV18 and TRBJ2-7; the D is unclear. This CDR3 has 16 amino acids. The V end was cut by 2 bases, the J end by 1 base, with 15 bases between. Germline V gene sequence: CDR1 KGHSH, CDR2 LQKENI. Written as DNA, the CDR3 is TGTGCCAGCTCACCAGCCGGACCCAGGCGGTCCTACGAGCAGTACTTC. The encoded protein is CASSPAGPRRSYEQYF.

Note on this clone: The missing conserved phenylalanine or tryptophan at the end of this CDR3 makes a read error likely. It is unclear where the CDR3 begins or ends on the DNA, so no DNA is shown, and the CDR3 is as TCRdb lists it. The chain combines TRBV19 with TRBJ2-7; the D segment call TRBD2 is taken from the table without a DNA check. Including both end residues, the CDR3 is 10 amino acids long. Per germline, CDR1 LNHDA and CDR2 SQIVND (reference sequence). CDR3: CASGGLAGHL.

The chain recombines TRBV6-1 with TRBJ1-1; D call uncertain. V was clipped by 4 bases and J by 0 bases, with 15 bases between them. From germline, CDR1 is MNHNS and CDR2 SASEGT. The CDR3 consists of 16 residues. The CDR3, as DNA: TGTGCCAGCAGTGTTTACCGGGTTGGTCTGAACACTGAAGCTTTCTTT. Its translation: CASSVYRVGLNTEAFF.

V and J are TRBV27 and TRBJ2-7; possibly TRBD1 for D (5 bases). This CDR3 is built from 15 residues. The V end lost 5 bases, the J end lost 2 bases, and 16 bases lay between the germline ends. Germline CDR1 MNHEY, CDR2 SMNVEV (reference sequence). CDR3 in amino acids: CASSTMKGPPYEQYF. DNA for the CDR3: TGTGCCAGCAGTACCATGAAGGGGCCACCCTACGAGCAGTACTTC.

Here the CDR3 reads CASSRPHPVGVGNTEAFF. Written as DNA, the CDR3 is TGCGCCAGCAGCCGACCGCACCCCGTAGGGGTCGGGAACACTGAAGCTTTCTTT. The chain couples TRBV5-1 to TRBJ1-1; possibly TRBD1 for D (5 bases). Between the trimmed V and J ends, which lost 4 bases and 1 base, there was a span of 23 bases. The germline gives CDR1 SGHRS, CDR2 YFSETQ. The CDR3 is 18 residues long.

The chain carries TRBV15 and TRBJ2-1, with TRBD1 as a possible D gene (6 bases). Trimming removed 1 base from V and 6 bases from J, with 13 bases in between. This CDR3 is 15 amino acids long. Looked up from germline, CDR1 is LNHNV and CDR2 is YYDKDF (reference sequence). CDR3 in DNA: TGTGCCACCAGCAGAGTAGGGGGAAGAGGCAATGAGCAGTTCTTC. Protein sequence: CATSRVGGRGNEQFF.